The rows below give T cell receptor beta chains drawn from one sample of a study of blood T cell repertoires in COVID-19. The data were produced by immunoSEQ multiplex PCR, yet TCRdb's version contains in-frame clones alone and is incomplete. Here the sample spans around 260,000 clones, around four fifths being singletons. The specimen sequenced was peripheral blood. The source is a man aged 55 to 69 who had recovered from COVID-19. Each CDR3 is given with its conserved first and last residue. Fields, in order: D gene, CDR3 length, V gene, J gene, clone size, CDR3 DNA, CDR3 protein. The D gene is left open where the match is weak. Expanded clones are given a class, and other clones once, few, many or no size at all.

D gene: TRBD2; CDR3 length: 14; V gene: TRBV5-1; J gene: TRBJ2-7; clone size: -; CDR3 DNA: TGCGCCAGCAGCTTTAGCGGGAGCTCCTACGAGCAGTACTTC; CDR3 protein: CASSFSGSSYEQYF
D gene: -; CDR3 length: 15; V gene: TRBV28; J gene: TRBJ2-1; clone size: -; CDR3 DNA: TGTGCCAGCAGGGAGACAGGCCCATCCTACAATGAGCAGTTCTTC; CDR3 protein: CASRETGPSYNEQFF
D gene: -; CDR3 length: 16; V gene: TRBV4-1; J gene: TRBJ1-4; clone size: -; CDR3 DNA: TGCGCCAGCAGCCCAGCGGGGCAGCCAACTAATGAAAAACTGTTTTTT; CDR3 protein: CASSPAGQPTNEKLFF
D gene: TRBD1; CDR3 length: 14; V gene: TRBV5-6; J gene: TRBJ1-2; clone size: once; CDR3 DNA: TGTGCCAGCAGCGAGACAGGGGGTAACTATGGCTACACCTTC; CDR3 protein: CASSETGGNYGYTF
D gene: -; CDR3 length: 12; V gene: TRBV2; J gene: TRBJ2-2; clone size: -; CDR3 DNA: TGTGCCAGCCAGTTAAACACCGGGGAGCTGTTTTTT; CDR3 protein: CASQLNTGELFF
D gene: TRBD2; CDR3 length: 15; V gene: TRBV11-2; J gene: TRBJ2-1; clone size: -; CDR3 DNA: TGTGCCAGCAGCTTACGGGGACTAGCGTTTAATGAGCAGTTCTTC; CDR3 protein: CASSLRGLAFNEQFF
D gene: TRBD1; CDR3 length: 17; V gene: TRBV7-8; J gene: TRBJ2-3; clone size: -; CDR3 DNA: TGTGCCAGCAGCTTCCTACCCGGGACAGGGGGTGCAGATACGCAGTATTTT; CDR3 protein: CASSFLPGTGGADTQYF
D gene: -; CDR3 length: 16; V gene: TRBV7-6; J gene: TRBJ2-3; clone size: -; CDR3 DNA: TGTGCCAGCAGCCCCCAACCGGCGGGATACACAGATACGCAGTATTTT; CDR3 protein: CASSPQPAGYTDTQYF
D gene: -; CDR3 length: 17; V gene: TRBV28; J gene: TRBJ2-2; clone size: -; CDR3 DNA: TGTGCCAGCAGTTCCGACAGCAAACACGCGAACACCGGGGAGCTGTTTTTT; CDR3 protein: CASSSDSKHANTGELFF
D gene: TRBD2; CDR3 length: 18; V gene: TRBV6-6; J gene: TRBJ2-5; clone size: -; CDR3 DNA: TGTGCCAGCAGTCCTTTCTCGGGACTAGCGGGTACACGGGAGACCCAGTACTTC; CDR3 protein: CASSPFSGLAGTRETQYF
D gene: TRBD2; CDR3 length: 15; V gene: TRBV7-2; J gene: TRBJ2-1; clone size: -; CDR3 DNA: TGTGCCAGCAGACGCGGACTAGCGGGAGACAATGAGCAGTTCTTC; CDR3 protein: CASRRGLAGDNEQFF
D gene: TRBD1; CDR3 length: 14; V gene: TRBV6-5; J gene: TRBJ2-7; clone size: -; CDR3 DNA: TGTGCCAGCGGCCGGGACAGGGGCGGATCCGAGCAGTACTTC; CDR3 protein: CASGRDRGGSEQYF
D gene: -; CDR3 length: 11; V gene: TRBV29-1; J gene: TRBJ2-1; clone size: -; CDR3 DNA: TGCAGCGCCTCCCTTATCGATGAGCAGTTCTTC; CDR3 protein: CSASLIDEQFF
D gene: TRBD1; CDR3 length: 14; V gene: TRBV5-1; J gene: TRBJ2-5; clone size: -; CDR3 DNA: TGCGCCAGCAGCCGGGACAGGGATCAAGAGACCCAGTACTTC; CDR3 protein: CASSRDRDQETQYF
D gene: -; CDR3 length: 16; V gene: TRBV5-4; J gene: TRBJ1-6; clone size: few; CDR3 DNA: TGTGCCAGCAGCTTGGGGGGAGGGTCCTATAATTCACCCCTCCACTTT; CDR3 protein: CASSLGGGSYNSPLHF
D gene: TRBD1; CDR3 length: 17; V gene: TRBV7-8; J gene: TRBJ1-5; clone size: -; CDR3 DNA: TGTGCCAGCAGCTTACTTAGGACAGGGGGTGGCAATCAGCCCCAGCATTTT; CDR3 protein: CASSLLRTGGGNQPQHF
D gene: -; CDR3 length: 13; V gene: TRBV6-5; J gene: TRBJ1-5; clone size: -; CDR3 DNA: TGTGCCAGCAGTTACACACAGGGCCAGCCCCAGCATTTT; CDR3 protein: CASSYTQGQPQHF
D gene: -; CDR3 length: 19; V gene: TRBV7-6; J gene: TRBJ1-3; clone size: -; CDR3 DNA: TGTGCCAGCAGCTTAGCTCACCCTACAGAGCTCACCTCTGGAAACACCATATATTTT; CDR3 protein: CASSLAHPTELTSGNTIYF
D gene: -; CDR3 length: 14; V gene: TRBV16; J gene: TRBJ1-6; clone size: few; CDR3 DNA: TGTGCCAGCAGCCAAGGGCTGACTAATTCACCCCTCCACTTT; CDR3 protein: CASSQGLTNSPLHF
D gene: TRBD1; CDR3 length: 15; V gene: TRBV13; J gene: TRBJ1-1; clone size: -; CDR3 DNA: TGTGCCAGCAGCAGAAGGGGGCCTTGGAGCACTGAAGCTTTCTTT; CDR3 protein: CASSRRGPWSTEAFF
D gene: TRBD2; CDR3 length: 11; V gene: TRBV20-1; J gene: TRBJ2-5; clone size: once; CDR3 DNA: TGCAGTGCTAGAGATACTAGCGGCCTCCACTTC; CDR3 protein: CSARDTSGLHF
D gene: TRBD1; CDR3 length: 16; V gene: TRBV9; J gene: TRBJ2-3; clone size: -; CDR3 DNA: TGTGCCAGCAGCTACGGACAGGGGGGGATTATGGATACGCAGTATTTT; CDR3 protein: CASSYGQGGIMDTQYF
D gene: TRBD1; CDR3 length: 14; V gene: TRBV30; J gene: TRBJ1-6; clone size: few; CDR3 DNA: TGTGCCTCGGAGACCGGGACAGGGAATTCACCCCTCCACTTT; CDR3 protein: CASETGTGNSPLHF
D gene: TRBD1; CDR3 length: 15; V gene: TRBV6-2/TRBV6-3; J gene: TRBJ2-5; clone size: -; CDR3 DNA: TGTGCCAGCAGTTACGGGACAGGGGTATGGGAGACCCAGTACTTC; CDR3 protein: CASSYGTGVWETQYF
D gene: TRBD1; CDR3 length: 16; V gene: TRBV18; J gene: TRBJ2-7; clone size: once; CDR3 DNA: TGTGCCAGCTCACTCAAACGGGACAGGGGGATGGGAGAGCAGTACTTC; CDR3 protein: CASSLKRDRGMGEQYF
D gene: TRBD1; CDR3 length: 15; V gene: TRBV6-5; J gene: TRBJ2-1; clone size: -; CDR3 DNA: TGTGCCAGCAGTAAGGGACAGGGGGGATTGAATGAGCAGTTCTTC; CDR3 protein: CASSKGQGGLNEQFF
D gene: -; CDR3 length: 16; V gene: TRBV15; J gene: TRBJ1-4; clone size: -; CDR3 DNA: TGTGCCACCACCCTGGGCGGGGGGCGGACTGTTGAAAAACTGTTTTTT; CDR3 protein: CATTLGGGRTVEKLFF
D gene: -; CDR3 length: 14; V gene: TRBV2; J gene: TRBJ1-4; clone size: -; CDR3 DNA: TGTGCCAGCAGTGGGGGGGGTTATAATGAAAAACTGTTTTTT; CDR3 protein: CASSGGGYNEKLFF
D gene: TRBD2; CDR3 length: 18; V gene: TRBV19; J gene: TRBJ2-1; clone size: few; CDR3 DNA: TGTGCCAGTAGTATGACGGGACTAGCGGGGAGCTCCTACAATGAGCAGTTCTTC; CDR3 protein: CASSMTGLAGSSYNEQFF
D gene: TRBD1; CDR3 length: 14; V gene: TRBV6-2/TRBV6-3; J gene: TRBJ2-5; clone size: -; CDR3 DNA: TGTGCCAGCAGTCGCAGACAGGGTGGCGAGACCCAGTACTTC; CDR3 protein: CASSRRQGGETQYF